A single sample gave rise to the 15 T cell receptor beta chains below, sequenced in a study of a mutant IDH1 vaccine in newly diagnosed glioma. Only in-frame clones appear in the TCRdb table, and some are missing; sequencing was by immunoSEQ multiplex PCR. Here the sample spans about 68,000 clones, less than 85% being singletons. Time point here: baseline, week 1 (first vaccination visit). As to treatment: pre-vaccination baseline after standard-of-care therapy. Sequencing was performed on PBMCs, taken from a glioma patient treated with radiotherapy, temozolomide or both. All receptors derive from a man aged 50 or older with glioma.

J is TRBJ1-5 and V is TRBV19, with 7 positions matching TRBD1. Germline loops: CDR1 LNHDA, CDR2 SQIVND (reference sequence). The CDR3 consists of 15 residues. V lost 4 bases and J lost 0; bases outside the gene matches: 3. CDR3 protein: CASSTTGDSNQPQHF. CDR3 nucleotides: TGTGCCAGTAGTACTACAGGGGATAGCAATCAGCCCCAGCATTTT.

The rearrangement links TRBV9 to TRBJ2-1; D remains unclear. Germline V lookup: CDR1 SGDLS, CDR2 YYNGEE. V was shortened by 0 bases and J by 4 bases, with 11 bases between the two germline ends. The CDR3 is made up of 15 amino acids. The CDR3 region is CASSVEAVGYNEQFF. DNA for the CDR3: TGTGCCAGCAGCGTAGAGGCGGTGGGATACAATGAGCAGTTCTTC.

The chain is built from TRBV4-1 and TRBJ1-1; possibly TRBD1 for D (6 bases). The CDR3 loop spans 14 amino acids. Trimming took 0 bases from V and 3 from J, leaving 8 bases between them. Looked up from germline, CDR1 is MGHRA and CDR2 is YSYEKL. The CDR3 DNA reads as TGCGCCAGCAGCCAAGAAGGGGGGTACACTGAAGCTTTCTTT. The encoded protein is CASSQEGGYTEAFF.

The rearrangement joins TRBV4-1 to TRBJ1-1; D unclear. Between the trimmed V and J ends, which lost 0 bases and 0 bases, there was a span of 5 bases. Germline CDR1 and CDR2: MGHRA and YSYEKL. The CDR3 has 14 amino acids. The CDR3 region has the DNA TGCGCCAGCAGCCAAGATCCAGTGAACACTGAAGCTTTCTTT. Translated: CASSQDPVNTEAFF.

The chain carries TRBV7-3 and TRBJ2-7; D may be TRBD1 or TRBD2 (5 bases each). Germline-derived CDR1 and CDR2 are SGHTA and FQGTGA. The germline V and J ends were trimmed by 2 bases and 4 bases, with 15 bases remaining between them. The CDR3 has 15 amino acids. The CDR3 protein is CASSLGWGPQYEQYF. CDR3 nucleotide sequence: TGTGCCAGCAGCTTAGGTTGGGGACCCCAATACGAGCAGTACTTC. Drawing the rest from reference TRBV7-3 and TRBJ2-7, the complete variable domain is GAGVSQTPSNKVTEKGKYVELRCDPISGHTALYWYRQSLGQGPEFLIYFQGTGAADDSGLPNDRFFAVRPEGSVSTLKIQRTERGDSAVYLCASSLGWGPQYEQYFGPGTRLTVT.

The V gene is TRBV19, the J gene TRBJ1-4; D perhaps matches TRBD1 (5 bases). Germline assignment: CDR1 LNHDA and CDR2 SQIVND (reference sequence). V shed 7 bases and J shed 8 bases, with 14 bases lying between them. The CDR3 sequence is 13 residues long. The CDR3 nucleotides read TGTGCCAGTATGGCACAGGTAGGGGAAAAACTGTTTTTT. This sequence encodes CASMAQVGEKLFF. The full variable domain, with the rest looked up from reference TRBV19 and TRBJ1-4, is DGGITQSPKYLFRKEGQNVTLSCEQNLNHDAMYWYRQDPGQGLRLIYYSQIVNDFQKGDIAEGYSVSREKKESFPLTVTSAQKNPTAFYLCASMAQVGEKLFFGSGTQLSVL.

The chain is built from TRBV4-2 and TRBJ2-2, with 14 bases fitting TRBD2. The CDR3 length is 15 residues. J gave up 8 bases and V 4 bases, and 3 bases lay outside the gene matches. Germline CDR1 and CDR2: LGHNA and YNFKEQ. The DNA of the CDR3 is TGTGCCAGCAGCCCAGGGACTAGCGGGGGTGGGGAGCTGTTTTTT. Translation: CASSPGTSGGGELFF.

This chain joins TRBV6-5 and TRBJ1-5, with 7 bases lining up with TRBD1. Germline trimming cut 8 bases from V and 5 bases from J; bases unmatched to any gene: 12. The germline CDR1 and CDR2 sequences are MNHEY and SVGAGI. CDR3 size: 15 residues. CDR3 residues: CASSKGASGDQPQHF. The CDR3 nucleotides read TGTGCCAGCTCCAAGGGGGCCAGCGGCGATCAGCCCCAGCATTTT.

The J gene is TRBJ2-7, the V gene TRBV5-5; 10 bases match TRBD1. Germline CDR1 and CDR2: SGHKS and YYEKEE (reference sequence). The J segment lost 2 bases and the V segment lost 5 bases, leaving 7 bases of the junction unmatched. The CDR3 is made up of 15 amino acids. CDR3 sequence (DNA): TGTGCCAGCAGGTTATACGGGACAGGGGCCTACGAGCAGTACTTC. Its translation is CASRLYGTGAYEQYF.

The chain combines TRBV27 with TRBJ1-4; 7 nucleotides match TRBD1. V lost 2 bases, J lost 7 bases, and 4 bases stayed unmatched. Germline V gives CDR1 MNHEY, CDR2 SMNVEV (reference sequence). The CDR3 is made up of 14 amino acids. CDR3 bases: TGTGCCAGCAGTTTACTAGGGGGCGGTGAAAAACTGTTTTTT. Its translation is CASSLLGGGEKLFF.

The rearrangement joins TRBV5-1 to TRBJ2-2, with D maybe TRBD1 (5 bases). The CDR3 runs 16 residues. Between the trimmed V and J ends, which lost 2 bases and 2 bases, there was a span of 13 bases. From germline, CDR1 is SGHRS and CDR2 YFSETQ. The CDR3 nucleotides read TGCGCCAGCAGCTTCGTTACAGGACCTAACACCGGGGAGCTGTTTTTT. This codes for CASSFVTGPNTGELFF. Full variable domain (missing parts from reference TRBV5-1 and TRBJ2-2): KAGVTQTPRYLIKTRGQQVTLSCSPISGHRSVSWYQQTPGQGLQFLFEYFSETQRNKGNFPGRFSGRQFSNSRSEMNVSTLELGDSALYLCASSFVTGPNTGELFFGEGSRLTVL.

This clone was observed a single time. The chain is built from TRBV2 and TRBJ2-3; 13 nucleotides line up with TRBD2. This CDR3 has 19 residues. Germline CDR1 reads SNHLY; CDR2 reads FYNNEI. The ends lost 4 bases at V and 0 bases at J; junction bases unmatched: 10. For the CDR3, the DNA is TGTGCCAGCAGTGGTGGAACTAGCGGGGGGGATTATAGCACAGATACGCAGTATTTT. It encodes CASSGGTSGGDYSTDTQYF. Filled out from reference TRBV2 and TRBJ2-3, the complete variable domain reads EPEVTQTPSHQVTQMGQEVILRCVPISNHLYFYWYRQILGQKVEFLVSFYNNEISEKSEIFDDQFSVERPDGSNFTLKIRSTKLEDSAMYFCASSGGTSGGDYSTDTQYFGPGTRLTVL.

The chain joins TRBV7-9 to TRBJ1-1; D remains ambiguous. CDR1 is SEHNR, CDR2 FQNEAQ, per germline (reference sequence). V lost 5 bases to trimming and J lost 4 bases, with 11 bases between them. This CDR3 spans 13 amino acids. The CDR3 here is CASSPIWSTEAFF. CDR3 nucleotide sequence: TGTGCCAGCAGCCCCATTTGGAGCACTGAAGCTTTCTTT.

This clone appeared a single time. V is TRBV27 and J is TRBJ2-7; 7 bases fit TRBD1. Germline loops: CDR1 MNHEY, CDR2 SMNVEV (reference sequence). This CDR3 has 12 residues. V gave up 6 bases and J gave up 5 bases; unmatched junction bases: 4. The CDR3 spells CASSPDRNEQYF. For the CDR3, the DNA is TGTGCCAGCAGCCCGGACAGGAACGAGCAGTACTTC.

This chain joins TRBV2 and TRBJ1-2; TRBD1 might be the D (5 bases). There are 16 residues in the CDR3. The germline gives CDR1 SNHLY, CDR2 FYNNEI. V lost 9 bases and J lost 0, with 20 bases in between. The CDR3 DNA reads TGTGCCAGTACCCGGGACGGGACTCTTTCTAACTATGGCTACACCTTC. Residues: CASTRDGTLSNYGYTF.